These 12 T cell receptor beta chains originate from one sample sequenced in a study of blood T cell repertoires in COVID-19 (dated by TCRdb to 2018 to 2020). Libraries came from the immunoSEQ multiplex PCR assay. TCRdb took over this immuneACCESS table, retaining in-frame rearrangements with V and J assigned. Such tables are incomplete; in checked studies, under half of the missing clones stem from an unresolved V gene, and the remainder is unexplained. This sample comprises 150,000 to 180,000 clones, about 80% of them detected only once. The ten largest clones capture roughly 0.52% of the sample. Material for sequencing was peripheral blood. The receptor source for this set is a man in his 60s with acute or convalescent COVID-19.

This clone came up a few times. This rearrangement joins TRBV9 to TRBJ1-5, with TRBD1 as a possible D gene (5 bases). V was cut by 2 bases and J by 4 bases, with 13 bases left in between. The V gene's germline CDR1 is SGDLS and CDR2 YYNGEE. The CDR3 has 15 residues. CDR3 coding DNA: TGTGCCAGCAGCGTCGGTGGGGCCGTAAATCAGCCCCAGCATTTT. Encoded protein: CASSVGGAVNQPQHF.

This clone was detected once. The gene calls are TRBV28 and TRBJ2-3; perhaps TRBD1 as D (6 bases). V gave up 4 bases and J gave up 4 bases, with 21 bases separating them. This CDR3 comprises 17 residues. Germline V gene sequence: CDR1 MDHEN, CDR2 SYDVKM. CDR3 sequence: CASSSSSLNRVADTQYF. The DNA of the CDR3 is TGTGCCAGCAGTTCCAGCAGCTTGAACAGGGTGGCAGATACGCAGTATTTT.

The chain carries TRBV11-2 and TRBJ2-7, with a possible D match to TRBD1 (5 bases). Germline lookup yields CDR1 SGHAT and CDR2 FQNNGV. The length of the CDR3 is 14 residues. Trimming stripped 2 bases from V and 2 bases from J, with 10 bases between. The CDR3 region is CASSLLDTTYEQYF. In nucleotides, the CDR3 is TGTGCCAGCAGCTTATTGGACACCACCTACGAGCAGTACTTC.

The chain has TRBV24-1 and TRBJ2-1; 10 bases are a match to TRBD2. The junction had 5 bases not matched to a gene; V was cut back by 3 bases and J by 7 bases. The CDR3 consists of 15 residues. Germline V lookup: CDR1 KGHDR, CDR2 SFDVKD. CDR3 amino acids: CATSDGLAGANEQFF. In DNA form, the CDR3 reads TGTGCCACCAGTGATGGGCTAGCGGGAGCAAATGAGCAGTTCTTC.

The genes are TRBV29-1 and TRBJ2-3; possible D gene TRBD1, 6 bases. The CDR3 has 15 amino acids. CDR1 and CDR2 (germline): SQVTM, ANQGSEA. V dropped 4 bases and J dropped 0 bases, with 14 bases sitting between them. CDR3 nucleotide sequence: TGCAGCGTTGTTGACAGGCACCTTAGCACAGATACGCAGTATTTT. It codes for CSVVDRHLSTDTQYF.

This chain uses TRBV5-5 with TRBJ2-3, with a tentative D call TRBD2 (6 bases). This CDR3 is built from 16 residues. Germline-derived CDR1 and CDR2 are SGHKS and YYEKEE (reference sequence). V gave up 4 bases and J gave up 6 bases, with 21 bases separating them. DNA for the CDR3: TGTGCCAGCAGCCCCGGAGAGACTAGTTATTGGGATACGCAGTATTTT. Encoded protein: CASSPGETSYWDTQYF.

The chain employs TRBV18 and TRBJ2-1; 10 bases line up with TRBD1. CDR1 KGHSH and CDR2 LQKENI come from the germline V gene. The CDR3 runs 19 residues. V lost 0 bases and J lost 3; bases outside the gene matches: 11. The CDR3 sequence: CASSPPRGTGDTIYNEQFF. CDR3 sequence (DNA): TGTGCCAGCTCACCACCGAGGGGGACAGGGGACACTATCTACAATGAGCAGTTCTTC.

This clone was picked up a small number of times. V gene TRBV4-1 combines with J gene TRBJ2-3; TRBD2 agrees at 7 bases. Germline V gene sequence: CDR1 MGHRA, CDR2 YSYEKL. This CDR3 comprises 16 residues. V shed 2 bases and J 8 bases; nucleotides not matched to a gene: 13. CDR3 DNA: TGCGCCAGCAGCCAAACCCCAATCCGGGGGAGGGGTACGCAGTATTTT. Protein product: CASSQTPIRGRGTQYF.

V and J are TRBV28 and TRBJ1-4; 7 bases match TRBD1. V gave up 8 bases and J gave up 5 bases; unmatched junction bases: 8. CDR3 size: 14 residues. Germline CDR1 MDHEN, CDR2 SYDVKM. CDR3 sequence reads: CASASGGLNEKLFF. For the CDR3, the DNA is TGTGCCAGCGCGTCAGGGGGACTGAATGAAAAACTGTTTTTT.

The chain carries TRBV5-4 and TRBJ2-7, with D uncertain. V lost 0 bases and J lost 1, with 8 bases in between. Germline V gene lookup returns CDR1 SGHNT and CDR2 YYREEE (reference sequence). The CDR3 is made up of 14 amino acids. In nucleotides, the CDR3 is TGTGCCAGCAGCTTGGACCAGGTATCCTACGAGCAGTACTTC. This gives the protein CASSLDQVSYEQYF.

This chain uses TRBV2 with TRBJ2-2, with D possibly TRBD2 on 6 matching bases. CDR3 length: 15 residues. CDR1 SNHLY and CDR2 FYNNEI come from the germline V gene. Trimming shortened V by 3 bases and J by 7 bases, and 15 bases separated the two germline ends. The CDR3 here is CASSEELRAGGELFF. The CDR3 DNA follows: TGTGCCAGCAGTGAGGAGCTCCGAGCGGGCGGGGAGCTGTTTTTT.

The genes are TRBV7-2 and TRBJ2-7; 8 bases align to TRBD2. The CDR3 consists of 16 residues. CDR1 is SGHTA and CDR2 is FQGNSA in the germline V gene. The V and J ends lost 2 bases and 1 base, in that order; junction bases with no gene match: 7. The CDR3 region has the DNA TGTGCCAGCAGCTTATCAGCGGGAGCTAGGTCCTACGAGCAGTACTTC. It codes for CASSLSAGARSYEQYF.